The text below deals with one T cell receptor beta chain. No cognate antigen has been identified for it. No base quality values were provided; no much bigger clone lies one nucleotide off. RNA was extracted using the RNeasy kit, and about 0.5 to 1 microgram was reverse transcribed with random hexamers. The immunoSEQ multiplex PCR assay, covering 54 Vbeta and 13 Jbeta segments, was used to amplify TCR beta CDR3 regions. PCR amplification bias was corrected by using a synthetic template baseline for primer optimization and computational correction. Regarding the original processing steps: Reads were annotated to V, D and J genes per IMGT and analyzed with immunoSEQ Analyzer, keeping only productive sequences. Clonality was computed as one minus Shannon entropy normalized by log2 of the number of productive unique sequences. Public and private clones were assessed among the 100 most prevalent clones of each patient and control. Susac-specific clones were defined as absent from healthy and MS cohorts, over a thousand published viral clones and other ImmuneACCESS disease sequences. TCRdb redid the processing of the public reads, applying fastp at Q25 and MiXCR, and retained in-frame beta chains. Each CDR3 protein appears once, grouped with its most common genes and DNA. The V and J calls, along with clone size, are taken from TCRdb and not from the paper's own processing. For this sample the table gives about 200,000 distinct CDR3 sequences, of which nearly 95% were detected only once. Approximately 0.097% of the sample is held by the ten biggest clonotypes.

From its cysteine to its phenylalanine, the CDR3 spans 14 amino acids. Of all the DNA, just the CDR3 is kept, 42 bases in frame from base 1. Relative to germline, V is 1 base shorter and J is 6 bases shorter, with 12 bases between their ends. The germline V gene supplies CDR1 ENHRY and CDR2 SYGVKD. High-throughput TCR beta sequencing profiled peripheral blood CD8+ and CD4+ T cells from healthy donors, Susac syndrome patients and multiple sclerosis patients. Treatment-naive patients with stable or active relapsing-remitting disease fulfilling revised McDonald criteria were used as multiple sclerosis controls. Bulk CD8+ and CD4+ T cells were purified by magnetic negative isolation, while CD8+ TEMRA cells were enriched using FACS. Blood was drawn into EDTA tubes, processed within 24 hours, and PBMCs were isolated by density gradient centrifugation. PBMCs intended for TCR sequencing were cryopreserved in liquid nitrogen and thawed later in a water bath at 37 degrees C. A purity of at least 90% was achieved for sorted or isolated CD4+, CD8+ and CD8+ TEMRA cells.

The data derive from a study of CD8 T cells in Susac syndrome (dated by TCRdb to the late 2010s). Study-wide context: The study used repertoire sequencing to test whether antigen drove CD8+ T cell activation and differentiation in Susac syndrome. General conclusions and limits of the study: The TCR sequencing and HLA analysis was acknowledged to have included a relatively small number of individuals.

The sequence joins TRBV10-3 to TRBJ1-2; the D gene is perhaps TRBD1, on 6 matching bases. The clonotype comes from a human donor with multiple sclerosis. Sequenced sample: CD4+ T cells from PBMCs. The CDR3: CAISELGDNDGYTF. The DNA sequence reads TGTGCCATCAGTGAGTTAGGGGACAACGATGGCTACACCTTC.